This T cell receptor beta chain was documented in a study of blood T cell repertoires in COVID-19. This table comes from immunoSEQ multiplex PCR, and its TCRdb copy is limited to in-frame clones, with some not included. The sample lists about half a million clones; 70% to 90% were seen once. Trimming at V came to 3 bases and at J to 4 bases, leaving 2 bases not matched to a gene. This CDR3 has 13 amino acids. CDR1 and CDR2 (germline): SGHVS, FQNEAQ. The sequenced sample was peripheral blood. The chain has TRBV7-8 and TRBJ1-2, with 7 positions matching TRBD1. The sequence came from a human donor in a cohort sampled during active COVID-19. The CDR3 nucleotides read TGTGCCAGCAGCTTCGGGACAGTCTATGGCTACACCTTC. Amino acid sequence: CASSFGTVYGYTF.